Sequencing of this T cell receptor beta chain was carried out in a study of cytotoxic CD8 clonotypes in ibrutinib-treated CLL. TCRdb's table, derived via immunoSEQ multiplex PCR, lists solely in-frame clones and lacks some. Of over 70,000 clones listed, more than 75% are singletons. Germline CDR1 reads KGHSH; CDR2 reads LQKENI. CDR3 length equals 16 residues. Trimming shortened V by 0 bases and J by 7 bases, and 16 bases separated the two germline ends. This clone is a singleton in its sample. This TCR was recovered from a human donor with chronic lymphocytic leukemia. The chain couples TRBV18 to TRBJ2-1; a weak D match, TRBD1 (6 bases). Sequenced here: PBMCs, sampled after 12 months of ibrutinib treatment. This CDR3 reads CASSPPTGDPRNEQFF. CDR3 sequence (DNA): TGTGCCAGCTCACCACCGACAGGAGACCCGCGGAATGAGCAGTTCTTC. Full variable domain (rest looked up from reference TRBV18 and TRBJ2-1): NAGVMQNPRHLVRRRGQEARLRCSPMKGHSHVYWYRQLPEEGLKFMVYLQKENIIDESGMPKERFSAEFPKEGPSILRIQQVVRGDSAAYFCASSPPTGDPRNEQFFGPGTRLTVL.